The entry below describes one TCR beta chain. The antigen is not known. Produced via immunoSEQ multiplex PCR; TCRdb's table is partial and in-frame only. The sample consists of roughly 130,000 clones, 81% of them appearing once. Time point denoted: blood 2 weeks post-SBRT. Treatment denoted: 15 Gy SBRT to primary tumor, nephrectomy 4 weeks later. The patient's renal cell carcinoma had clear cell pathology. The sample belongs to a study of radiation and T cells in renal cell carcinoma. Study information: Nephrectomy followed 15 Gy stereotactic body radiation by 4 weeks. Study results and caveats: Pretreatment tumor biopsies were lacking, so baseline clonotypes are unknown.

The germline CDR1 and CDR2 sequences are MNHEY and SVGAGI. The CDR3 spans 14 residues. The junction had 6 bases not matched to a gene; V was cut back by 6 bases and J by 4 bases. The V and J genes are TRBV6-5 and TRBJ1-5, with 7 bases identical to TRBD1. The source was blood, collected from a patient whose treatment included radiotherapy and nephrectomy. This TCR derives from a woman aged 55-69 years with renal cell carcinoma. This CDR3 reads CASSTGVRNQPQHF. CDR3 coding DNA: TGTGCCAGCAGCACAGGGGTTCGGAATCAGCCCCAGCATTTT.